This TCR beta chain was found in a study of OX40 agonist ivuxolimab in advanced cancers. This table comes from immunoSEQ multiplex PCR, and its TCRdb copy is limited to in-frame clones, with some not included. The top ten hold 6.5% to 8% of the sample, which has tens of thousands of clones, around 80% seen once. Per the germline V gene, CDR1 is MDHEN and CDR2 is SYDVKM. This CDR3 has 14 amino acids. V dropped 5 bases and J dropped 0 bases, with 8 bases sitting between them. The sequencing used CD4+ or CD8+ T cells sorted from blood, collected in a trial of the OX40 agonist ivuxolimab. The clonotype comes from an adult with an advanced solid tumor such as melanoma, head and neck, liver or kidney cancer. The genes are TRBV28 and TRBJ1-5; no firm D call. CDR3 DNA: TGTGCCAGCAGTACCCCTTATAGCAATCAGCCCCAGCATTTT. Its translation is CASSTPYSNQPQHF.